This entry is about one TCR beta chain. Reverse transcription of about 0.45 to 1 ug RNA was carried out with random hexamers. With immunoSEQ multiplex PCR, TCR beta CDR3 was amplified across 54 Vbeta and 13 Jbeta. TCRdb used MiXCR to reprocess the immunoSEQ multiplex PCR reads, holding one entry per CDR3 protein. Among some 120,000 distinct CDR3 sequences, about 94% were seen once, and the ten largest hold 0.087%. The CDR3 contains 15 residues. Germline-derived CDR1 and CDR2 are SGHRS and YFSETQ. The J segment lost 5 bases and the V segment lost 4 bases, leaving 5 bases of the junction unmatched. This sample is drawn from a study of CD8 T cells in Susac syndrome.

Sequencing was performed on CD4+ T cells from PBMCs. The sequence was collected from a human donor in good health. The genes are TRBV5-1 and TRBJ1-4; TRBD1 matches 10 bases. The CDR3 reads CASSRGQGTNEKLFF. The CDR3 DNA reads TGCGCCAGCAGCCGGGGACAGGGGACAAATGAAAAACTGTTTTTT.